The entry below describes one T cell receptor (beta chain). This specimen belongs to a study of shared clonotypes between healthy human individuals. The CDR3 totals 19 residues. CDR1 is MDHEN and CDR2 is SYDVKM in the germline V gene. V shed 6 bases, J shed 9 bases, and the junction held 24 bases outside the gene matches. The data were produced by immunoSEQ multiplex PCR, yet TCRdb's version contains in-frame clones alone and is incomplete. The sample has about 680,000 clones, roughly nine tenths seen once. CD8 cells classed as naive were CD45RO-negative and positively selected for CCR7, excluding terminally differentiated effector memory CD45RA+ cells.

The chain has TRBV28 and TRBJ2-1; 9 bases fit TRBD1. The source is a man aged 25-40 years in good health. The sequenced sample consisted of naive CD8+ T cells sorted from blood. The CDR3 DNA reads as TGTGCCAGCAGCTCCCAAATGACACGGGACAGGGTAAACTGCATTGAGCAGTTCTTC. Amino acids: CASSSQMTRDRVNCIEQFF. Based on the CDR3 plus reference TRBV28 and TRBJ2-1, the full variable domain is DVKVTQSSRYLVKRTGEKVFLECVQDMDHENMFWYRQDPGLGLRLIYFSYDVKMKEKGDIPEGYSVSREKKERFSLILESASTNQTSMYLCASSSQMTRDRVNCIEQFFGPGTRLTVL.